The 25 T cell receptor beta chains given below trace back to one sample, sequenced in a study of blood T cell repertoires in COVID-19 (dated by TCRdb to 2020 to 2022). Library preparation was by the immunoSEQ multiplex PCR assay. TCRdb stores this immuneACCESS table with in-frame sequences only. Part of the clones is absent; in the studies checked, under half of the shortfall reflects unresolved V genes, and no reason is known for the rest. A total of about 140,000 clones appear in this sample, under 85% of them only once. Roughly 1.6% of the sample comes from the top ten. The sequenced sample was peripheral blood. The source is a human donor in a cohort sampled during active COVID-19.

The rearrangement joins TRBV5-5 to TRBJ2-1; TRBD2 might be the D (5 bases). CDR1 and CDR2 from the germline V gene are SGHKS and YYEKEE (reference sequence). The V gene lost 5 bases and the J gene lost 0 bases, with 6 bases spanning the gap. This CDR3 is built from 13 residues. CDR3 region: CASRAGSYNEQFF. The CDR3, as DNA: TGTGCCAGCAGGGCGGGCTCCTACAATGAGCAGTTCTTC.

This clone came up once. This chain connects TRBV19 to TRBJ1-5; 8 nucleotides match TRBD1. CDR1 LNHDA and CDR2 SQIVND come from the germline V gene (reference sequence). This CDR3 contains 16 residues. V gave up 2 bases and J gave up 11 bases; unmatched junction bases: 14. CDR3 sequence reads: CASSIRGRGQVKAQHF. The DNA for the CDR3 is TGTGCCAGTAGTATACGGGGTAGGGGACAGGTGAAGGCCCAGCATTTT.

This clone was counted only a few times. This rearrangement joins TRBV3-1 (or the pseudogene TRBV3-2) to TRBJ1-2; D unclear. V lost 3 bases and J lost 6, with 11 bases in between. The CDR3 is 13 amino acids. In germline, CDR1 is LGHDT, CDR2 YNNKEL (reference sequence). The CDR3 region has the DNA TGTGCCAGCAGCCAGAGGGCCGTCCATGGCTACACCTTC. Translation gives CASSQRAVHGYTF.

The chain uses TRBV2 and TRBJ1-1; a weak D match, TRBD1 (5 bases). Between the trimmed V and J ends, which lost 3 bases and 5 bases, there was a span of 16 bases. CDR1 SNHLY and CDR2 FYNNEI come from the germline V gene. The CDR3 extends over 15 amino acids. The CDR3 loop reads CASSELTGSTTEAFF. CDR3 in DNA: TGTGCCAGCAGTGAGTTAACAGGTAGTACAACTGAAGCTTTCTTT.

This chain links TRBV7-9 with TRBJ2-5; possibly TRBD1 for D (6 bases). This CDR3 spans 19 amino acids. Germline-derived CDR1 and CDR2 are SEHNR and FQNEAQ (reference sequence). Trimming removed 5 bases from V and 0 bases from J, with 25 bases in between. The CDR3 sequence: CASSPGTSLVWGYQETQYF. CDR3 in DNA: TGTGCCAGCAGCCCGGGGACATCCCTAGTTTGGGGGTACCAAGAGACCCAGTACTTC.

The table lists this clone with a count of one. The chain recombines TRBV4-3 with TRBJ1-4; TRBD1 agrees at 12 bases. Per the germline V gene, CDR1 is LGHNA and CDR2 is YSLEER. The CDR3 runs 15 residues. Trimming took 3 bases from V and 10 from J; bases not matched to a gene: 6. The CDR3 region is CASSQSRDRGRKLFF. The CDR3 coding sequence is TGCGCCAGCAGCCAGAGCCGGGACAGGGGGCGAAAACTGTTTTTT.

The chain employs TRBV5-1 and TRBJ2-1; TRBD2 matches 10 bases. The J segment lost 0 bases and the V segment lost 5 bases, leaving 5 bases of the junction unmatched. The germline V gene encodes CDR1 SGHRS and CDR2 YFSETQ. The CDR3 is 16 residues long. The CDR3 DNA reads TGCGCCAGCAGACAACCTAGCGGGAGCTCCTACAATGAGCAGTTCTTC. Protein: CASRQPSGSSYNEQFF. Using reference TRBV5-1 and TRBJ2-1 for the parts outside the CDR3, the full variable domain is KAGVTQTPRYLIKTRGQQVTLSCSPISGHRSVSWYQQTPGQGLQFLFEYFSETQRNKGNFPGRFSGRQFSNSRSEMNVSTLELGDSALYLCASRQPSGSSYNEQFFGPGTRLTVL.

V usage is TRBV18 and J usage is TRBJ2-7; 10 bases fit TRBD2. The CDR3 totals 18 residues. V lost 3 bases and J lost 1; bases outside the gene matches: 12. The germline V gene encodes CDR1 KGHSH and CDR2 LQKENI. In DNA, the CDR3 is TGTGCCAGCTCACCGCGGTCGTCTAGCGGGAGTTTTTCCTACGAGCAGTACTTC. Its protein product is CASSPRSSSGSFSYEQYF.

The chain couples TRBV7-9 to TRBJ2-3; D unresolved. There are 14 residues in the CDR3. With 5 bases removed from V and 3 bases from J, the gap between germline ends came to 12 bases. CDR1 SEHNR and CDR2 FQNEAQ come from the germline V gene (reference sequence). In nucleotides, the CDR3 is TGTGCCAGCAGCCTACCTTTGCGGACAGATACGCAGTATTTT. Protein sequence: CASSLPLRTDTQYF.

This sequence joins TRBV29-1 and TRBJ2-1, with a tentative D call TRBD2 (7 bases). There are 14 residues in the CDR3. Per germline, CDR1 SQVTM and CDR2 ANQGSEA. Deletions cut 6 bases from V and 6 bases from J, with 18 bases between. Written as DNA, the CDR3 is TGCAGCGTCGCGCGGGAGACAGGTCTCAATGAGCAGTTCTTC. This translates into CSVARETGLNEQFF.

The rearrangement links TRBV19 to TRBJ2-5; possible D gene TRBD1, 6 bases. The CDR3 is 13 residues long. Trimming shortened V by 6 bases and J by 2 bases, and 10 bases separated the two germline ends. Germline V gene lookup returns CDR1 LNHDA and CDR2 SQIVND (reference sequence). CDR3 in DNA: TGTGCCAGTAGGATGACAGGACAAGAGACCCAGTACTTC. Translating it yields CASRMTGQETQYF.

The chain carries TRBV28 and TRBJ1-2; 9 positions match TRBD1. This CDR3 is 14 amino acids long. The germline CDR1 and CDR2 sequences are MDHEN and SYDVKM. Trimming at V came to 2 bases and at J to 6 bases, leaving 4 bases not matched to a gene. This CDR3 reads CASSLVQGAHGYTF. The CDR3 nucleotides read TGTGCCAGCAGTTTAGTACAGGGGGCGCATGGCTACACCTTC.

The chain links TRBV18 to TRBJ2-7; 8 bases line up with TRBD1. J was trimmed by 1 base and V by 6 bases; bases with no gene match: 5. Germline CDR1 and CDR2: KGHSH and LQKENI. CDR3 length: 14 residues. In DNA form, the CDR3 reads TGTGCCAGCTCGGACACAGGGGGTTCCTACGAGCAGTACTTC. This codes for CASSDTGGSYEQYF.

This chain joins TRBV18 and TRBJ2-3; 7 positions agree with TRBD1. CDR1 and CDR2 from the germline V gene are KGHSH and LQKENI. The CDR3 consists of 15 residues. V gave up 6 bases and J gave up 2 bases; unmatched junction bases: 8. CDR3 amino acids: CASSTEGAPTDTQYF. In DNA form, the CDR3 reads TGTGCCAGCTCCACCGAGGGGGCACCCACAGATACGCAGTATTTT.

The rearrangement joins TRBV15 to TRBJ1-2, with a tentative D call TRBD1 (5 bases). The length of the CDR3 is 14 residues. V dropped 0 bases and J dropped 6 bases, with 11 bases sitting between them. CDR1 LNHNV and CDR2 YYDKDF come from the germline V gene (reference sequence). Here the CDR3 DNA reads TGTGCCACCAGCAGAGATGGCAGGGTGGATGGCTACACCTTC. This encodes CATSRDGRVDGYTF.

The genes are TRBV5-4 and TRBJ2-7; tentative D call: TRBD1 (5 bases). The CDR3 has 15 amino acids. Germline V lookup: CDR1 SGHNT, CDR2 YYREEE (reference sequence). V dropped 1 base and J dropped 3 bases, with 14 bases sitting between them. Here the CDR3 reads CASSLRQGMVYEQYF. In DNA, the CDR3 is TGTGCCAGCAGCTTGCGGCAGGGTATGGTCTACGAGCAGTACTTC. The whole variable domain, remainder taken from reference TRBV5-4 and TRBJ2-7, is ETGVTQSPTHLIKTRGQQVTLRCSSQSGHNTVSWYQQALGQGPQFIFQYYREEENGRGNFPPRFSGLQFPNYSSELNVNALELDDSALYLCASSLRQGMVYEQYFGPGTRLTVT.

The rearrangement links TRBV2 to TRBJ2-5, with D tentatively TRBD1 (6 bases). V lost 6 bases and J 4 bases, leaving 12 bases between the germline ends. Per germline, CDR1 SNHLY and CDR2 FYNNEI. The CDR3 has 13 residues. CDR3 DNA sequence: TGTGCCAGCAGATCGCAGGGGCGAGAGACCCAGTACTTC. Its translation is CASRSQGRETQYF. The variable domain in full, completed from reference TRBV2 and TRBJ2-5, reads EPEVTQTPSHQVTQMGQEVILRCVPISNHLYFYWYRQILGQKVEFLVSFYNNEISEKSEIFDDQFSVERPDGSNFTLKIRSTKLEDSAMYFCASRSQGRETQYFGPGTRLLVL.

The chain joins TRBV18 to TRBJ2-1; D ambiguous. This CDR3 contains 11 residues. V shed 6 bases and J shed 6 bases, with 6 bases lying between them. Germline V gives CDR1 KGHSH, CDR2 LQKENI. The CDR3 reads CASSPSNEQFF. CDR3 bases: TGTGCCAGCTCGCCGAGCAATGAGCAGTTCTTC.

This clone was counted a few times. This rearrangement joins TRBV7-8 to TRBJ1-1; the match to TRBD1 covers 7 bases. V dropped 1 base and J dropped 2; count of bases not matched to a gene: 7. Germline CDR1 and CDR2: SGHVS and FQNEAQ. The CDR3 runs to 16 residues. The CDR3 DNA reads TGTGCCAGCAGCTTAGGACAGGGTATTAGAAACACTGAAGCTTTCTTT. As protein: CASSLGQGIRNTEAFF.

This sequence joins TRBV28 and TRBJ1-5, with a tentative D call TRBD1 (5 bases). The germline V and J ends were trimmed by 5 bases and 7 bases, with 15 bases remaining between them. This CDR3 is built from 14 residues. Germline V gives CDR1 MDHEN, CDR2 SYDVKM. For the CDR3, the DNA is TGTGCCAGCAGTCTCAGGGTTGCGGCACAGCCCCAGCATTTT. It encodes CASSLRVAAQPQHF.

As regards this clone: This same CDR3 is encoded by further DNA sequences in the sample. The chain couples TRBV5-4 to TRBJ2-5; TRBD2 aligns across 7 bases. The CDR3 runs to 13 residues. Germline CDR1 reads SGHNT; CDR2 reads YYREEE (reference sequence). Germline trimming cut 0 bases from V and 5 bases from J; bases unmatched to any gene: 1. The CDR3: CASSLAGRETQYF. The CDR3 region has the DNA TGTGCCAGCAGCTTGGCCGGGAGGGAGACCCAGTACTTC.

The chain uses TRBV28 and TRBJ1-1; no definite D call. V was clipped by 3 bases and J by 10 bases, with 9 bases between them. CDR3 length: 11 residues. The germline gives CDR1 MDHEN, CDR2 SYDVKM. The CDR3 loop reads CASSFRFGAFF. The CDR3 DNA reads TGTGCCAGCAGTTTTCGGTTCGGAGCTTTCTTT.

The V and J genes are TRBV5-1 and TRBJ2-3; D may be TRBD2 (5 bases). Germline V lookup: CDR1 SGHRS, CDR2 YFSETQ. Trimming pared 2 bases from V and 4 bases from J, leaving 11 bases between. This CDR3 is built from 14 residues. CDR3: CASSLEGLADTQYF. CDR3 in DNA: TGCGCCAGCAGCTTAGAGGGCCTAGCAGATACGCAGTATTTT.

The chain combines TRBV5-6 with TRBJ1-2; D may be TRBD1 (6 bases). The CDR3 length is 12 residues. CDR1 and CDR2 from the germline V gene are SGHDT and YYEEEE. Trimming left V 2 bases short and J 8 bases short, with 10 bases between. DNA of the CDR3: TGTGCCAGCAGCTTAGTGGACAGAGGCTACACCTTC. This gives the protein CASSLVDRGYTF.

The rearrangement uses TRBV18 and TRBJ1-1; D gene unclear. Germline loops: CDR1 KGHSH, CDR2 LQKENI. This CDR3 spans 12 amino acids. V gave up 3 bases and J gave up 2 bases, with 4 bases separating them. The CDR3 reads CASSPLNTEAFF. CDR3 sequence (DNA): TGTGCCAGCTCACCCCTTAACACTGAAGCTTTCTTT.